The 3 T cell receptor beta chains in this list originate from one sample, sequenced in a study of cytomegalovirus exposure and HLA in healthy donors. Profiled with immunoSEQ multiplex PCR; TCRdb holds only in-frame clones, not every one. The sample lists some 68,000 clones, 90% to 95% seen once, with around 1.5% in the top ten. Sequencing was carried out using PBMCs. Receptors were obtained from a man aged 18 to 30 in good health and CMV-seropositive.

This clone was detected a few times. The chain links TRBV4-2 to TRBJ2-7; 9 bases are a match to TRBD2. Germline V CDR1 and CDR2: LGHNA, YNFKEQ. J gave up 6 bases and V 0 bases, and 9 bases lay outside the gene matches. The CDR3 contains 16 residues. DNA of the CDR3: TGTGCCAGCAGCCAAGATCAAGGCAGCGGGGGGAGCGAGCAGTACTTC. Its protein product is CASSQDQGSGGSEQYF.

The chain has TRBV10-3 and TRBJ2-3; 11 bases are shared with TRBD2. CDR1 ENHRY and CDR2 SYGVKD come from the germline V gene. The J segment lost 4 bases and the V segment lost 10 bases, leaving 7 bases of the junction unmatched. The length of the CDR3 is 14 residues. The CDR3, as DNA: TGTGCCACGCAAACTAGCGGGGGAGCAGATACGCAGTATTTT. This gives the protein CATQTSGGADTQYF.

This chain connects TRBV2 to TRBJ1-3, with D hard to call. Per the germline V gene, CDR1 is SNHLY and CDR2 is FYNNEI. The CDR3 runs 11 residues. The ends were cut back, 9 bases at V and 3 bases at J, with 6 bases in the middle. The CDR3 loop reads CARRSGNTIYF. DNA of the CDR3: TGTGCCAGACGGAGTGGAAACACCATATATTTT.